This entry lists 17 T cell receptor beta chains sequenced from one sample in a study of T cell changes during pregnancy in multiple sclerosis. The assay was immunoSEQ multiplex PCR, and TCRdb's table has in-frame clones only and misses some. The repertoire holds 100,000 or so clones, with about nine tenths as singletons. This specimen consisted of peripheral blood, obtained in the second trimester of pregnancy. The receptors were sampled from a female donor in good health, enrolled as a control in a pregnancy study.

In nucleotides, the CDR3 is TGTGCCAGCAGTGTCCTAAGCGGGGCAGGGTATTTT. Translation gives CASSVLSGAGYF. The chain uses TRBV6-1 and TRBJ2-3, with 7 bases fitting TRBD2. The CDR3 has 12 residues. V lost 4 bases, J lost 14 bases, and 9 bases stayed unmatched. Germline assignment: CDR1 MNHNS and CDR2 SASEGT.

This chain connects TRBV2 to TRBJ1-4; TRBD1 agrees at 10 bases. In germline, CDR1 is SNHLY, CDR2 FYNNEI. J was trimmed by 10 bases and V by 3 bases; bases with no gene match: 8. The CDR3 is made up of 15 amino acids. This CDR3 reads CASSDSRTGGGKLFF. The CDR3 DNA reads TGTGCCAGCAGTGACAGCAGGACAGGGGGTGGAAAACTGTTTTTT.

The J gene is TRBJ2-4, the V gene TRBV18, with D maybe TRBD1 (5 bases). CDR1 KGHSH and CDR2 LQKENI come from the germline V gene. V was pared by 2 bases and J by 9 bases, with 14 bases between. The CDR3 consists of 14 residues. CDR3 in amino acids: CASSPGAGMSIQYF. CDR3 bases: TGTGCCAGCTCACCAGGAGCAGGGATGAGCATTCAGTACTTC. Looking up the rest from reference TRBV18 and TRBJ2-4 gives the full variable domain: NAGVMQNPRHLVRRRGQEARLRCSPMKGHSHVYWYRQLPEEGLKFMVYLQKENIIDESGMPKERFSAEFPKEGPSILRIQQVVRGDSAAYFCASSPGAGMSIQYFGAGTRLSVL.

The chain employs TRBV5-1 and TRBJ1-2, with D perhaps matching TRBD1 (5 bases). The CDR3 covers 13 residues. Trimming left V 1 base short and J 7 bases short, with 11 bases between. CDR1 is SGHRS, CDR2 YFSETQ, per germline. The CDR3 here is CASSLSDNLGYTF. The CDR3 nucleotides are TGCGCCAGCAGCTTGTCGGACAACCTTGGCTACACCTTC.

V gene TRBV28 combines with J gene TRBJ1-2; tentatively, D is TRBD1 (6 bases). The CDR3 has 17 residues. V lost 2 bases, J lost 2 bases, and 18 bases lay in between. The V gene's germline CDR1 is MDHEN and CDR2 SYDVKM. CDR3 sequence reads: CASSLGNLRTENYGYTF. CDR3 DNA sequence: TGTGCCAGCAGTTTAGGGAACTTAAGGACAGAAAACTATGGCTACACCTTC.

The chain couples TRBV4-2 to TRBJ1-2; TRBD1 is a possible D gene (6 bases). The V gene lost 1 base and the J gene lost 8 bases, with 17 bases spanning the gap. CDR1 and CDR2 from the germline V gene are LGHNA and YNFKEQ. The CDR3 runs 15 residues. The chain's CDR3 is CASSQAGRGAVGYTF. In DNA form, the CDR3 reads TGTGCCAGCAGCCAAGCAGGGAGGGGGGCCGTCGGCTACACCTTC.

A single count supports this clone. This CDR3 is CASSLGTSGKITDTQYF. CDR3 DNA sequence: TGTGCCAGCAGTCTGGGGACTAGCGGGAAAATCACAGATACGCAGTATTTT. This rearrangement joins TRBV27 to TRBJ2-3; TRBD2 matches 13 bases. V was pared by 5 bases and J by 2 bases, with 7 bases of the junction left unmatched. This CDR3 contains 17 residues. CDR1 is MNHEY, CDR2 SMNVEV, per germline (reference sequence).

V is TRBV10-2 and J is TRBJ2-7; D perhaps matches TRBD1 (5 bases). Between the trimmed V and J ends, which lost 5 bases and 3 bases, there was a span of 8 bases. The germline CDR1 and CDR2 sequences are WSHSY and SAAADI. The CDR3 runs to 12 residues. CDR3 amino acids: CASSLQGYEQYF. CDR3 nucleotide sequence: TGCGCCAGCAGTCTTCAGGGCTACGAGCAGTACTTC.

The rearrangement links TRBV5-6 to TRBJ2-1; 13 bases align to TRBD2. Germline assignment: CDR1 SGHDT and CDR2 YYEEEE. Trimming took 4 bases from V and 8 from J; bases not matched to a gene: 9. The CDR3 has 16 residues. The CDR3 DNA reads TGTGCCAGCAGCCAACCTCGGACTAGCGGGGGCCATGAGCAGTTCTTC. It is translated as CASSQPRTSGGHEQFF.

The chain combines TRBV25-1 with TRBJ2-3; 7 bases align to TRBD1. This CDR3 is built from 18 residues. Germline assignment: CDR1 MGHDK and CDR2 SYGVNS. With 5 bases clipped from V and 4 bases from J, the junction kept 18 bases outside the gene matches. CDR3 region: CASSHPGQEQTIADTQYF. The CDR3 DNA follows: TGTGCCAGCAGTCACCCTGGACAGGAACAGACCATTGCAGATACGCAGTATTTT. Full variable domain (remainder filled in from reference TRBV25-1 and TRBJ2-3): EADIYQTPRYLVIGTGKKITLECSQTMGHDKMYWYQQDPGMELHLIHYSYGVNSTEKGDLSSESTVSRIRTEHFPLTLESARPSHTSQYLCASSHPGQEQTIADTQYFGPGTRLTVL.

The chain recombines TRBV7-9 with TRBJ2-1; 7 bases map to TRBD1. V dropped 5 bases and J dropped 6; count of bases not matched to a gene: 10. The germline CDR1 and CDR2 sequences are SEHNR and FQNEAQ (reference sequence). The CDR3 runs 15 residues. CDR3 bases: TGTGCCAGCAGCAACATGCCGGGACAGAGCAATGAGCAGTTCTTC. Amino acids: CASSNMPGQSNEQFF.

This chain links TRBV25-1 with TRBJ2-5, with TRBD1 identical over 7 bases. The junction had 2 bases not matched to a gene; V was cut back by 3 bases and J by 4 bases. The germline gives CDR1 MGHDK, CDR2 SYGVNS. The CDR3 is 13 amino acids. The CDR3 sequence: CASSDRDRETQYF. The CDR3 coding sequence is TGTGCCAGCAGTGATAGGGACAGAGAGACCCAGTACTTC.

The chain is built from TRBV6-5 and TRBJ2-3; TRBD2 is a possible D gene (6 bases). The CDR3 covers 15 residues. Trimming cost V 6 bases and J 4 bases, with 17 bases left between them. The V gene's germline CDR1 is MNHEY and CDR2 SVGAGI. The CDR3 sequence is CASSWALRGADTQYF. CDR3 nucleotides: TGTGCCAGCAGCTGGGCCCTGCGGGGTGCAGATACGCAGTATTTT.

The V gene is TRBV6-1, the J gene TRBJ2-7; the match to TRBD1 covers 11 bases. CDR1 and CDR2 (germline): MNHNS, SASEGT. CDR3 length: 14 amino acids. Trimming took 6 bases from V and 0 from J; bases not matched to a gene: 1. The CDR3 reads CASRGTGGSYEQYF. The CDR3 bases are TGTGCCAGCAGGGGGACAGGGGGCTCCTACGAGCAGTACTTC.

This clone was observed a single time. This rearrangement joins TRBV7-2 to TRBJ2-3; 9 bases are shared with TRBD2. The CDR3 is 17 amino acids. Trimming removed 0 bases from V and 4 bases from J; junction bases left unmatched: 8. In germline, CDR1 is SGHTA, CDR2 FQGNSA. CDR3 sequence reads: CASSLAWASGKSDTQYF. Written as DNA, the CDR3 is TGTGCCAGCAGCTTAGCGTGGGCTAGCGGGAAGTCAGATACGCAGTATTTT. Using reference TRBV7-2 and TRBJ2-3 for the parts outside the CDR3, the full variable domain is GAGVSQSPSNKVTEKGKDVELRCDPISGHTALYWYRQSLGQGLEFLIYFQGNSAPDKSGLPSDRFSAERTGGSVSTLTIQRTQQEDSAVYLCASSLAWASGKSDTQYFGPGTRLTVL.

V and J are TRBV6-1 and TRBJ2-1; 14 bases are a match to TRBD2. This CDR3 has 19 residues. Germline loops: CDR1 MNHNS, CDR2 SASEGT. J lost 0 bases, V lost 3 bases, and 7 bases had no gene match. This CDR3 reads CASSDPPGTSGSSYNEQFF. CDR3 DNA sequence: TGTGCCAGCAGTGACCCCCCCGGGACTAGCGGGAGCTCCTACAATGAGCAGTTCTTC.

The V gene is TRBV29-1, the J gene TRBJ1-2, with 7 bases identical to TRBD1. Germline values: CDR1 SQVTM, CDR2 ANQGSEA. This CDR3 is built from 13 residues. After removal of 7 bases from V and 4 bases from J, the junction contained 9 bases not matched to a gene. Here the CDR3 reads CSDRQGPSYGYTF. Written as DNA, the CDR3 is TGCAGCGATAGACAGGGTCCTAGCTATGGCTACACCTTC.